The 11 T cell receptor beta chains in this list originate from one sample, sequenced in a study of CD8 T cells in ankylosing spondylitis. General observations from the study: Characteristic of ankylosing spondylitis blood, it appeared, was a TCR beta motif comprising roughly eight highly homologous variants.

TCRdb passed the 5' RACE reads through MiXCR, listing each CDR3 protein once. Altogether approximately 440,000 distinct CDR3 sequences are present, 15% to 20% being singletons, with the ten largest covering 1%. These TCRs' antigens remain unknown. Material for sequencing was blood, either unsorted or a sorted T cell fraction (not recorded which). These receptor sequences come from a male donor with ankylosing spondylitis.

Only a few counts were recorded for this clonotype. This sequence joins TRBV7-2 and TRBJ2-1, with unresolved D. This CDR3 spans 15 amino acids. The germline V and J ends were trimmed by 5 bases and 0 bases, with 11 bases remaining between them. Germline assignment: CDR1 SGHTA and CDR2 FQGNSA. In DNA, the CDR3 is TGTGCCAGCAGCCCCCCCTCCCCCTCCTACAATGAGCAGTTCTTC. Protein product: CASSPPSPSYNEQFF.

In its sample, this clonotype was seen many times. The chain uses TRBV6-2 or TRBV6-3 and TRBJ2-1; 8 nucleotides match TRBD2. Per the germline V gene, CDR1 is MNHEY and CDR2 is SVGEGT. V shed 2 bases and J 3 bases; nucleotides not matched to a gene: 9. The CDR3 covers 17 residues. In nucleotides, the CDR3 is TGTGCCAGCAGTTACCGACTGCGGGAGGTTCTCTACAATGAGCAGTTCTTC. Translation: CASSYRLREVLYNEQFF.

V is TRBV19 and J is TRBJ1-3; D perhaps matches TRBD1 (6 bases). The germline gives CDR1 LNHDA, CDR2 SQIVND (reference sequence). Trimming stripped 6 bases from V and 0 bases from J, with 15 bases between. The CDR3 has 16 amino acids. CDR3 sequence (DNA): TGTGCCAGTAGCACTACAGGGACGTCCTCTGGAAACACCATATATTTT. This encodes CASSTTGTSSGNTIYF. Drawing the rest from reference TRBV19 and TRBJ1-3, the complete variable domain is DGGITQSPKYLFRKEGQNVTLSCEQNLNHDAMYWYRQDPGQGLRLIYYSQIVNDFQKGDIAEGYSVSREKKESFPLTVTSAQKNPTAFYLCASSTTGTSSGNTIYFGEGSWLTVV.

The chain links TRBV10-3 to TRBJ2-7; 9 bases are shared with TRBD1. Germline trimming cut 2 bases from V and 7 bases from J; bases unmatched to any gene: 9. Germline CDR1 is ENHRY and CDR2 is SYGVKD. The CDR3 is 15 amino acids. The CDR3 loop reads CAISERPGQGGEQYF. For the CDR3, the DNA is TGTGCCATCAGTGAGCGGCCGGGACAGGGTGGGGAGCAGTACTTC.

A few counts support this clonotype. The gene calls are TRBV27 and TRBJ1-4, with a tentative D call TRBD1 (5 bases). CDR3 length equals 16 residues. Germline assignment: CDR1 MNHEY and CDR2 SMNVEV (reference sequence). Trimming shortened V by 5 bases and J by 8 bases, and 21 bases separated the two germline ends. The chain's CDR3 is CASSPLRSGGAEKLFF. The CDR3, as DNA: TGTGCCAGCAGTCCCCTACGTTCAGGTGGGGCGGAAAAACTGTTTTTT.

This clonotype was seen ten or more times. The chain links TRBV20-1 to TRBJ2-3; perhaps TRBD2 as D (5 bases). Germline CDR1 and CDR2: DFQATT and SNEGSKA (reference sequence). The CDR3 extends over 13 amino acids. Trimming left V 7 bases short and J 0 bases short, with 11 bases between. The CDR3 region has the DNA TGCAGTGGGGCTAGCCGTAGCACAGATACGCAGTATTTT. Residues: CSGASRSTDTQYF.

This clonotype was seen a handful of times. The CDR3 nucleotides read TGCGCCAGCAGCCGAGACTCAGGGATTAGCCAAGAGACCCAGTACTTC. Translating gives CASSRDSGISQETQYF. This chain links TRBV5-1 with TRBJ2-5; weak D call: TRBD1 (5 bases). Trimming stripped 4 bases from V and 1 base from J, with 17 bases between. The CDR3 consists of 16 residues. Germline assignment: CDR1 SGHRS and CDR2 YFSETQ.

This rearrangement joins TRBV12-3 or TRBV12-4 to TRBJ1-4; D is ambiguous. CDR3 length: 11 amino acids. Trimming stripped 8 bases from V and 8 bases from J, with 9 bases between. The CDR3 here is CASALMEKLFF. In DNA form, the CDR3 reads TGTGCCAGCGCCCTAATGGAAAAACTGTTTTTT.

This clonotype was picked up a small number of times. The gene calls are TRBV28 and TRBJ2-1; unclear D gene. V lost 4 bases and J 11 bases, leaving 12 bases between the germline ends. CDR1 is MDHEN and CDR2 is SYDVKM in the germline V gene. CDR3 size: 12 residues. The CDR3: CASSSGLVKQFF. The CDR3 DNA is TGTGCCAGCAGTTCGGGCCTGGTCAAGCAGTTCTTC.

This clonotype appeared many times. CDR3 DNA: TGTGCCAGCAGCGCGAGCGGGATTAGCTCCTACGAGCAGTACTTC. Encoded protein: CASSASGISSYEQYF. The V gene is TRBV7-8, the J gene TRBJ2-7, with 7 bases lining up with TRBD2. Trimming took 5 bases from V and 0 from J; bases not matched to a gene: 7. The CDR3 runs 15 residues. From germline, CDR1 is SGHVS and CDR2 FQNEAQ.

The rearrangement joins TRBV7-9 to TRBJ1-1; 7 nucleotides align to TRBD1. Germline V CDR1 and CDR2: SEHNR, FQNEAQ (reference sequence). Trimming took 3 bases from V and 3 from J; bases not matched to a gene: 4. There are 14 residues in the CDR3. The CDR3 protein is CASSFGQDHTEAFF. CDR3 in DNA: TGTGCCAGCAGCTTTGGACAGGACCACACTGAAGCTTTCTTT. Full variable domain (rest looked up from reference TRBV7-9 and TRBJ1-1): DTGVSQNPRHKITKRGQNVTFRCDPISEHNRLYWYRQTLGQGPEFLTYFQNEAQLEKSRLLSDRFSAERPKGSFSTLEIQRTEQGDSAMYLCASSFGQDHTEAFFGQGTRLTVV.